Presented here are 16 T cell receptor beta chains from one specimen sequenced in a study of shared clonotypes between healthy human individuals. Naive CD8 isolation took CD45RO-negative cells positively selected for CCR7 and excluded terminally differentiated effector memory CD45RA+ cells. The assay was immunoSEQ multiplex PCR, and TCRdb's table has in-frame clones only and misses some. The repertoire includes about 680,000 clones, under 95% of them detected once, and approximately 24% sits in the top ten. Input material: naive CD8+ T cells sorted from blood. All receptors derive from a young man in good health.

V usage is TRBV7-3 and J usage is TRBJ2-5; D tentatively fits TRBD1 or TRBD2 (6 bases each). The CDR3 loop spans 13 amino acids. Trimming cost V 3 bases and J 5 bases, with 10 bases left between them. The germline gives CDR1 SGHTA, CDR2 FQGTGA. The chain's CDR3 is CASSFGGGETQYF. The CDR3 region has the DNA TGTGCCAGCAGCTTCGGAGGGGGTGAGACCCAGTACTTC.

The chain joins TRBV6-1 to TRBJ2-7, with 13 bases lining up with TRBD2. Germline V lookup: CDR1 MNHNS, CDR2 SASEGT. The CDR3 is 15 residues long. V was pared by 5 bases and J by 5 bases, with 6 bases of the junction left unmatched. CDR3 in DNA: TGTGCCAGCAGTCTCCGGACTAGCGGGAGCAACGAGCAGTACTTC. Residues: CASSLRTSGSNEQYF.

The genes are TRBV27 and TRBJ2-5, with D tentatively TRBD2 (6 bases). The CDR3 has 14 residues. The germline gives CDR1 MNHEY, CDR2 SMNVEV (reference sequence). Trimming pared 0 bases from V and 6 bases from J, leaving 11 bases between. The CDR3 DNA sequence: TGTGCCAGCAGTTTATCAGCGGGTTCGAAGACCCAGTACTTC. Amino acid sequence: CASSLSAGSKTQYF.

This clone was observed a handful of times. V usage is TRBV10-2 and J usage is TRBJ2-7, with TRBD1 matching 10 bases. Germline V gene sequence: CDR1 WSHSY, CDR2 SAAADI. With V trimmed by 1 base and J by 6 bases, 3 bases remained unmatched. This CDR3 comprises 14 residues. CDR3 DNA sequence: TGCGCCAGCAGTGAGTTGGGACAGGGGACCGAGCAGTACTTC. This sequence encodes CASSELGQGTEQYF.

The gene calls are TRBV4-1 and TRBJ2-7; the D call may be TRBD1 or TRBD2 (5 bases each). This CDR3 spans 13 amino acids. Germline V gene lookup returns CDR1 MGHRA and CDR2 YSYEKL. The germline V and J ends were trimmed by 5 bases and 6 bases, with 14 bases remaining between them. The CDR3 protein is CASSGTSLGEQYF. The CDR3 nucleotides read TGCGCCAGCAGCGGGACCTCACTTGGCGAGCAGTACTTC.

CDR3 DNA sequence: TGTGCCAGCAGCTTGGATTCGGGAGTAGACTACGAGCAGTACTTC. This translates into CASSLDSGVDYEQYF. This chain uses TRBV5-6 with TRBJ2-7, with a possible D match to TRBD2 (6 bases). The CDR3 totals 15 residues. The V end lost 0 bases, the J end lost 3 bases, and 13 bases lay between the germline ends. Germline-derived CDR1 and CDR2 are SGHDT and YYEEEE.

The rearrangement uses TRBV7-9 and TRBJ1-2; 8 positions agree with TRBD1. The CDR3 totals 14 residues. V gave up 4 bases and J gave up 8 bases; unmatched junction bases: 9. Germline CDR1 reads SEHNR; CDR2 reads FQNEAQ (reference sequence). The CDR3 spells CASSSGQVPRGYTF. Written as DNA, the CDR3 is TGTGCCAGCAGCTCGGGACAGGTCCCTCGAGGCTACACCTTC.

The chain recombines TRBV2 with TRBJ2-5, with TRBD1 matching 8 bases. With 3 bases clipped from V and 2 bases from J, the junction kept 2 bases outside the gene matches. The CDR3 has 14 amino acids. The V gene's germline CDR1 is SNHLY and CDR2 FYNNEI. The CDR3 here is CASSDNRGQETQYF. CDR3 sequence (DNA): TGTGCCAGCAGTGATAACAGGGGGCAAGAGACCCAGTACTTC.

J is TRBJ2-3 and V is TRBV4-3, with no clear D. V shed 0 bases and J shed 2 bases, with 6 bases lying between them. This CDR3 has 14 amino acids. Germline V lookup: CDR1 LGHNA, CDR2 YSLEER. The CDR3 loop is CASSQDIVTDTQYF. CDR3 bases: TGCGCCAGCAGCCAAGATATCGTCACAGATACGCAGTATTTT.

The rearrangement joins TRBV21-1 to TRBJ2-1. TRBV21-1 is classified as a pseudogene. The CDR3 is 13 amino acids. CDR3 loop: CASPSYSYNEQFF. DNA of the CDR3: TGTGCCAGCCCCAGCTACTCCTACAATGAGCAGTTCTTC.

The chain uses TRBV27 and TRBJ2-1, with D perhaps TRBD1 (8 bases). Germline V CDR1 and CDR2: MNHEY, SMNVEV (reference sequence). V was shortened by 1 base and J by 10 bases, with 20 bases between the two germline ends. This CDR3 spans 16 amino acids. CDR3 sequence: CASSLWAGDRQGEQFF. The CDR3 DNA reads as TGTGCCAGCAGTTTATGGGCGGGGGACAGGCAGGGGGAGCAGTTCTTC.

V gene TRBV29-1 combines with J gene TRBJ1-1, with a tentative D call TRBD1 (6 bases). There are 12 residues in the CDR3. Germline V lookup: CDR1 SQVTM, CDR2 ANQGSEA. Trimming stripped 4 bases from V and 8 bases from J, with 14 bases between. The CDR3 coding sequence is TGCAGCGTTGCTCGACAGGACCTGGAAGCTTTCTTT. It codes for CSVARQDLEAFF.

This clone appeared a few times. Additional DNA sequences in this sample encode the identical CDR3. This rearrangement joins TRBV10-3 to TRBJ2-7; 12 bases are a match to TRBD2. The V segment lost 6 bases and the J segment 4 bases; nucleotides outside the gene matches: 4. In germline, CDR1 is ENHRY, CDR2 SYGVKD. CDR3 length equals 14 residues. CDR3 DNA: TGTGCCATCAGCACCGGGACTAGCGGGTACGAGCAGTACTTC. It translates to CAISTGTSGYEQYF.

The V gene is TRBV11-2, the J gene TRBJ2-1; D gene ambiguous. CDR3 length: 13 residues. The V gene lost 1 base and the J gene lost 8 bases, with 9 bases spanning the gap. Germline lookup yields CDR1 SGHAT and CDR2 FQNNGV. The CDR3 sequence is CASSLGFGDEQFF. As DNA, the CDR3 is TGTGCCAGCAGCTTAGGTTTTGGCGATGAGCAGTTCTTC.

This clone was picked up a small number of times. This specimen includes other DNA sequences encoding the same CDR3. V usage is TRBV27 and J usage is TRBJ1-4; weak D call: TRBD1 (6 bases). Germline CDR1 and CDR2: MNHEY and SMNVEV (reference sequence). The V end was cut by 2 bases, the J end by 7 bases, with 11 bases between. The CDR3 sequence is 14 residues long. This CDR3 is CASSLLGAGEKLFF. CDR3 nucleotide sequence: TGTGCCAGCAGTTTACTGGGGGCCGGTGAAAAACTGTTTTTT.

The CDR3 DNA follows: TGTGCCAGTAGCGGCCGGGACAGGCTCTACAATGAGCAGTTCTTC. As protein: CASSGRDRLYNEQFF. The genes are TRBV19 and TRBJ2-1; 8 bases map to TRBD1. Germline V gives CDR1 LNHDA, CDR2 SQIVND (reference sequence). The V segment lost 6 bases and the J segment 3 bases; nucleotides outside the gene matches: 7. There are 15 residues in the CDR3.